This entry lists 23 T cell receptor beta chains sequenced from one sample in a study of blood T cell repertoires in COVID-19. The protocol was immunoSEQ multiplex PCR, while the TCRdb copy is restricted to in-frame clones and leaves out a portion. The sample comprises about 400,000 clones, 87% of which are singletons, and roughly a tenth rests with the top ten. The sample comprised PBMCs or T cells enriched from blood (not recorded which). These receptors were obtained from a woman in her forties or fifties who had recovered from COVID-19.

This rearrangement joins TRBV20-1 to TRBJ1-2; 11 nucleotides agree with TRBD1. V gave up 4 bases and J gave up 8 bases; unmatched junction bases: 12. This CDR3 comprises 15 residues. Germline values: CDR1 DFQATT, CDR2 SNEGSKA (reference sequence). CDR3 sequence (DNA): TGCAGTGCTAATGAACCGGGACAGGGGGGAAAGGGCTACACCTTC. This gives the protein CSANEPGQGGKGYTF.

V gene TRBV5-6 combines with J gene TRBJ1-2, with 8 bases fitting TRBD1. The germline V gene encodes CDR1 SGHDT and CDR2 YYEEEE. V was pared by 2 bases and J by 7 bases, with 7 bases of the junction left unmatched. This CDR3 has 14 amino acids. The CDR3 is CASSFVAGGSGYTF. Here the CDR3 DNA reads TGTGCCAGCAGCTTCGTAGCAGGGGGCAGTGGCTACACCTTC.

This sequence joins TRBV7-9 and TRBJ1-5; TRBD1 might be the D (5 bases). CDR3 length: 15 residues. V was pared by 5 bases and J by 5 bases, with 16 bases between. Germline loops: CDR1 SEHNR, CDR2 FQNEAQ (reference sequence). This CDR3 reads CASSPVGAADQPQHF. DNA of the CDR3: TGTGCCAGCAGCCCCGTTGGGGCAGCCGATCAGCCCCAGCATTTT.

The V call is TRBV3-1 (or the pseudogene TRBV3-2), the J call TRBJ1-2; 7 bases agree with TRBD1. The V gene end was trimmed by 0 bases and the J gene end by 5 bases; junction bases not matched to a gene: 3. The V gene's germline CDR1 is LGHDT and CDR2 YNNKEL (reference sequence). There are 14 residues in the CDR3. CDR3 region: CASSQEGTAYGYTF. The CDR3 nucleotides read TGTGCCAGCAGCCAAGAAGGGACAGCATATGGCTACACCTTC.

This clone was detected only once. The chain is built from TRBV18 and TRBJ1-6; D gene ambiguous. The CDR3 runs to 16 residues. V lost 2 bases to trimming and J lost 0 bases, with 8 bases between them. The germline V gene encodes CDR1 KGHSH and CDR2 LQKENI. The CDR3 loop is CASSPSGSSYNSPLHF. The CDR3 DNA is TGTGCCAGCTCACCATCCGGGAGCTCCTATAATTCACCCCTCCACTTT. The variable domain in full, with the rest retrieved from reference TRBV18 and TRBJ1-6, is NAGVMQNPRHLVRRRGQEARLRCSPMKGHSHVYWYRQLPEEGLKFMVYLQKENIIDESGMPKERFSAEFPKEGPSILRIQQVVRGDSAAYFCASSPSGSSYNSPLHFGNGTRLTVT.

This clone has a handful of counts. J is TRBJ2-7 and V is TRBV19, with 7 nucleotides matching TRBD2. The CDR3 loop spans 16 amino acids. V was clipped by 6 bases and J by 7 bases; unmatched bases: 18. The germline V gene has CDR1 LNHDA and CDR2 SQIVND (reference sequence). CDR3 amino acids: CASSQAVEGTKREQYF. In DNA form, the CDR3 reads TGTGCCAGTAGCCAGGCGGTCGAGGGGACTAAGAGAGAGCAGTACTTC. The entire variable domain, with the rest obtained from reference TRBV19 and TRBJ2-7, is as follows: DGGITQSPKYLFRKEGQNVTLSCEQNLNHDAMYWYRQDPGQGLRLIYYSQIVNDFQKGDIAEGYSVSREKKESFPLTVTSAQKNPTAFYLCASSQAVEGTKREQYFGPGTRLTVT.

As regards this clone: This same CDR3 is encoded by further DNA sequences in the sample. CDR3 region: CASSLNRGMNTEAFF. The CDR3 nucleotides read TGTGCCAGCAGCTTAAACAGGGGTATGAACACTGAAGCTTTCTTT. The chain carries TRBV7-9 and TRBJ1-1, with TRBD1 identical over 7 bases. The J segment lost 0 bases and the V segment lost 2 bases, leaving 3 bases of the junction unmatched. Per germline, CDR1 SEHNR and CDR2 FQNEAQ (reference sequence). This CDR3 region has 15 residues.

The chain employs TRBV5-4 and TRBJ2-2; D remains ambiguous. The CDR3 loop spans 15 amino acids. Germline V gene data show CDR1 as SGHNT and CDR2 as YYREEE (reference sequence). V gave up 0 bases and J gave up 1 base, with 7 bases separating them. CDR3 residues: CASSLATVNTGELFF. The DNA of the CDR3 is TGTGCCAGCAGCTTGGCCACGGTGAACACCGGGGAGCTGTTTTTT.

The rearrangement joins TRBV7-2 to TRBJ2-1; D might be TRBD2 (5 bases). The CDR3 runs to 14 residues. The V and J ends lost 6 bases and 16 bases respectively, with 25 bases between them. From germline, CDR1 is SGHTA and CDR2 FQGNSA. The DNA of the CDR3 is TGTGCCAGCAGTCCTAGAGAGCGGACCGGAGCATTTTTCTTC. Amino acid sequence: CASSPRERTGAFFF. Combining the CDR3 with reference TRBV7-2 and TRBJ2-1 gives the whole variable domain GAGVSQSPSNKVTEKGKDVELRCDPISGHTALYWYRQSLGQGLEFLIYFQGNSAPDKSGLPSDRFSAERTGGSVSTLTIQRTQQEDSAVYLCASSPRERTGAFFFGPGTRLTVL.

J is TRBJ1-6 and V is TRBV10-3; no reliable D call. There are 14 residues in the CDR3. The germline gives CDR1 ENHRY, CDR2 SYGVKD. Trimming took 0 bases from V and 5 from J, leaving 5 bases between them. The CDR3 spells CAISESSDNSPLHF. The DNA for the CDR3 is TGTGCCATCAGTGAGTCGTCAGATAATTCACCCCTCCACTTT.

This chain uses TRBV9 with TRBJ2-7; D is perhaps TRBD1 (6 bases). Between the trimmed V and J ends, which lost 2 bases and 2 bases, there was a span of 14 bases. CDR1 is SGDLS and CDR2 is YYNGEE in the germline V gene. The CDR3 is made up of 15 amino acids. CDR3 coding DNA: TGTGCCAGCAGCGTTACCGGGACACCTCCCTACGAGCAGTACTTC. Translation gives CASSVTGTPPYEQYF.

The genes are TRBV6-1 and TRBJ2-7, with D hard to call. The length of the CDR3 is 16 residues. V shed 2 bases and J shed 6 bases, with 20 bases lying between them. Germline assignment: CDR1 MNHNS and CDR2 SASEGT. CDR3 nucleotide sequence: TGTGCCAGCAGTGAACAGTCAGGTTCTCACCTCAGCGAGCAGTACTTC. It encodes CASSEQSGSHLSEQYF.

This clone occurred a few times. The chain recombines TRBV2 with TRBJ1-4; D may be TRBD1 (6 bases). V lost 2 bases, J lost 4 bases, and 11 bases lay in between. The CDR3 has 15 residues. Germline V lookup: CDR1 SNHLY, CDR2 FYNNEI. The CDR3 sequence is CASSELGQLNEKLFF. The CDR3 DNA sequence: TGTGCCAGCAGTGAATTAGGACAGCTTAATGAAAAACTGTTTTTT.

The J gene is TRBJ2-7, the V gene TRBV6-5; D might be TRBD2 (6 bases). V dropped 6 bases and J dropped 12 bases, with 18 bases sitting between them. This CDR3 has 12 residues. CDR1 is MNHEY, CDR2 SVGAGI, per germline. In DNA form, the CDR3 reads TGTGCCAGCAGGGAGGGGTCCCTACCGTGGTACTTC. Encoded protein: CASREGSLPWYF.

This clone was picked up one time. This rearrangement joins TRBV7-6 to TRBJ2-3; 11 nucleotides line up with TRBD2. V lost 1 base to trimming and J lost 5 bases; unmatched junction nucleotides: 8. From germline, CDR1 is SGHVS and CDR2 FNYEAQ. The CDR3 is 17 residues long. The CDR3 loop reads CASSLGGLAGGGDTQYF. CDR3 nucleotides: TGTGCCAGCAGCTTAGGAGGCCTAGCGGGGGGCGGAGATACGCAGTATTTT.

The rearrangement uses TRBV30 and TRBJ1-6; unclear D gene. Germline V lookup: CDR1 GTSNPN, CDR2 SVGIG (reference sequence). CDR3 length: 15 residues. V lost 0 bases to trimming and J lost 9 bases, with 15 bases between them. CDR3 DNA: TGTGCCTGGAGTGTTCTACGAGGTGGCTCTTCACCCCTCCACTTT. Translated, it gives CAWSVLRGGSSPLHF. The full variable domain, in which reference TRBV30 and TRBJ1-6 provide the parts outside the CDR3, is SQTIHQWPATLVQPVGSPLSLECTVEGTSNPNLYWYRQAAGRGLQLLFYSVGIGQISSEVPQNLSASRPQDRQFILSSKKLLLSDSGFYLCAWSVLRGGSSPLHFGNGTRLTVT.

V is TRBV6-5 and J is TRBJ1-3; D call uncertain. Trimming cost V 0 bases and J 3 bases, with 9 bases left between them. The V gene's germline CDR1 is MNHEY and CDR2 SVGAGI. CDR3 length equals 15 residues. The CDR3 reads CASSYSRQNGNTIYF. The CDR3 coding sequence is TGTGCCAGCAGTTACTCGAGACAAAATGGAAACACCATATATTTT.

This clone is a singleton in its sample. The chain uses TRBV7-9 and TRBJ2-3; 8 positions agree with TRBD2. There are 12 residues in the CDR3. Germline values: CDR1 SEHNR, CDR2 FQNEAQ (reference sequence). V shed 3 bases and J 9 bases; nucleotides not matched to a gene: 2. The CDR3 sequence is CASSFPGGTQYF. In nucleotides, the CDR3 is TGTGCCAGCAGCTTCCCGGGGGGGACGCAGTATTTT. The full variable domain, its missing parts supplied by reference TRBV7-9 and TRBJ2-3, is DTGVSQNPRHKITKRGQNVTFRCDPISEHNRLYWYRQTLGQGPEFLTYFQNEAQLEKSRLLSDRFSAERPKGSFSTLEIQRTEQGDSAMYLCASSFPGGTQYFGPGTRLTVL.

The V gene is TRBV2, the J gene TRBJ1-5; 7 bases are a match to TRBD1. The germline V gene has CDR1 SNHLY and CDR2 FYNNEI. Trimming at V came to 8 bases and at J to 0 bases, leaving 4 bases not matched to a gene. This CDR3 contains 14 residues. The CDR3 DNA reads as TGTGCCAGCCGACAGGGATATAGCAATCAGCCCCAGCATTTT. Protein product: CASRQGYSNQPQHF.

The chain joins TRBV10-3 to TRBJ1-2, with 7 bases aligning to TRBD1. Germline CDR1 and CDR2: ENHRY and SYGVKD. The CDR3 runs to 15 residues. Germline trimming cut 3 bases from V and 2 bases from J; bases unmatched to any gene: 6. CDR3 region: CAISEWDRQNYGYTF. The CDR3 region has the DNA TGTGCCATCAGTGAATGGGACAGACAAAACTATGGCTACACCTTC.

Only one count was recorded for this clone. This sequence joins TRBV7-9 and TRBJ1-4, with 7 positions matching TRBD1. CDR3 length equals 15 residues. Germline trimming cut 5 bases from V and 1 base from J; bases unmatched to any gene: 4. Per germline, CDR1 SEHNR and CDR2 FQNEAQ (reference sequence). The CDR3 DNA follows: TGTGCCAGCAGCCCCGACAGGGTAACTAATGAAAAACTGTTTTTT. The encoded protein is CASSPDRVTNEKLFF.

The CDR3 loop is CASSPQAGVTGELFF. The CDR3 DNA sequence: TGTGCCAGCAGCCCTCAAGCGGGGGTAACCGGGGAGCTGTTTTTT. The chain joins TRBV5-5 to TRBJ2-2; 8 positions match TRBD2. The CDR3 totals 15 residues. J gave up 5 bases and V 4 bases, and 7 bases lay outside the gene matches. CDR1 and CDR2 (germline): SGHKS, YYEKEE (reference sequence).

The V and J genes are TRBV27 and TRBJ2-1; 8 nucleotides agree with TRBD1. Germline trimming cut 5 bases from V and 6 bases from J; bases unmatched to any gene: 15. Germline V CDR1 and CDR2: MNHEY, SMNVEV (reference sequence). The CDR3 has 17 residues. The CDR3 DNA reads TGTGCCAGCAGTGCAACCCCGACAGGGGTGGTTACCAATGAGCAGTTCTTC. It specifies CASSATPTGVVTNEQFF.